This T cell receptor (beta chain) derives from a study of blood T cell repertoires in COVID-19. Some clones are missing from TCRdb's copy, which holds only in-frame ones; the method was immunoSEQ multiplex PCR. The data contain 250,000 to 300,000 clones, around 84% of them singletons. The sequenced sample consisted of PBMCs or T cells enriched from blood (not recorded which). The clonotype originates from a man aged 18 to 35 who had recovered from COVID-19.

The DNA for the CDR3 is TGTGCCAGCTCGCCGGTAGCGGGAGTGGAAGAGCAGTACTTC. It yields the protein CASSPVAGVEEQYF. The chain couples TRBV18 to TRBJ2-7, with 9 bases lining up with TRBD2. The germline V gene encodes CDR1 KGHSH and CDR2 LQKENI. The CDR3 contains 14 residues. V lost 6 bases and J lost 7; bases outside the gene matches: 10.